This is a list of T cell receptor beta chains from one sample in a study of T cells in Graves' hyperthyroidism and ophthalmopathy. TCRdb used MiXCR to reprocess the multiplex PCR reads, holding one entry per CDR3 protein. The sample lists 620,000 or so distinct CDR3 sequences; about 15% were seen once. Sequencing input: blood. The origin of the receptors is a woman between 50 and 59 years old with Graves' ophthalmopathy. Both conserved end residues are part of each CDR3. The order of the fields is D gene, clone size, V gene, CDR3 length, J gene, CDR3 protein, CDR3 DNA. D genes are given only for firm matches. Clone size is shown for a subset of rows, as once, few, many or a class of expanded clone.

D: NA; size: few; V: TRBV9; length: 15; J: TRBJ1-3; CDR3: CASSVQGHSGNTIYF; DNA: TGTGCCAGCAGCGTACAGGGCCACTCTGGAAACACCATATATTTT
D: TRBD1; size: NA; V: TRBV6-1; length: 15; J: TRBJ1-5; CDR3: CASRLTGVLSQPQHF; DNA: TGTGCCAGCAGGTTGACAGGGGTGTTATCTCAGCCCCAGCATTTT
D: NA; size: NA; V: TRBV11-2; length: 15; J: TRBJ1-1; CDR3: CASSLGPGGATEAFF; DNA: TGTGCCAGCAGCTTAGGTCCAGGTGGGGCCACTGAAGCTTTCTTT
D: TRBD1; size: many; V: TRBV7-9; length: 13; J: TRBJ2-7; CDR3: CASSQTGLHEQYF; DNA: TGTGCCAGCAGCCAGACAGGGCTCCACGAGCAGTACTTC
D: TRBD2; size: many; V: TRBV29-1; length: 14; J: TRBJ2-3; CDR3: CSVERLAGTDTQYF; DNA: TGCAGCGTTGAGAGACTAGCGGGCACAGATACGCAGTATTTT
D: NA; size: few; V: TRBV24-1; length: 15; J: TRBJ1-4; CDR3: CATSDPRATNEKLFF; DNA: TGTGCCACCAGTGATCCCAGGGCGACTAATGAAAAACTGTTTTTT
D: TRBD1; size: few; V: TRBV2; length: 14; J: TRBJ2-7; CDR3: CASRRTGASYEQYF; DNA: TGTGCCAGCAGACGGACAGGGGCCTCCTACGAGCAGTACTTC
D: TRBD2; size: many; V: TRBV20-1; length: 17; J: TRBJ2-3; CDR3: CSASPLAGVSGADTQYF; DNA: TGCAGTGCTAGCCCACTAGCGGGTGTATCGGGGGCAGATACGCAGTATTTT
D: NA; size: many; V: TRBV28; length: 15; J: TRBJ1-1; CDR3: CASSFSPTQNTEAFF; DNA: TGTGCCAGCAGTTTTTCTCCTACACAGAACACTGAAGCTTTCTTT
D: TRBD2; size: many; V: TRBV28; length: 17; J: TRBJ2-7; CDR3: CASIGPGTTGLAYEQYF; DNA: TGTGCCAGCATTGGGCCAGGGACTACCGGACTGGCCTACGAGCAGTACTTC
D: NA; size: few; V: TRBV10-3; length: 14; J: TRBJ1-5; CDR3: CAISSQGSNQPQHF; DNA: TGTGCCATCAGTTCTCAGGGAAGCAATCAGCCCCAGCATTTT
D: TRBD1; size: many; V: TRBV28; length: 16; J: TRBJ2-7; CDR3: CASSPRLDRASYEQYF; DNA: TGTGCCAGCAGTCCCCGCCTGGACAGGGCCTCCTACGAGCAGTACTTC
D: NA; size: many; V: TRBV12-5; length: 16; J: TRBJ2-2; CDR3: CASGKLVTVDTGELFF; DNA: TGTGCTAGTGGTAAACTAGTGACAGTGGACACCGGGGAGCTGTTTTTT
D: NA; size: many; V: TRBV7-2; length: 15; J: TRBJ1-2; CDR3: CASSLEWGRDYGYTF; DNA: TGTGCCAGCAGCTTAGAATGGGGCAGGGACTATGGCTACACCTTC
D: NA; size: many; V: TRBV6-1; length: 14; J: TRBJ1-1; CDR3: CASSSYGRTHEAFF; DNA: TGTGCCAGCAGTTCCTATGGACGAACCCATGAAGCTTTCTTT
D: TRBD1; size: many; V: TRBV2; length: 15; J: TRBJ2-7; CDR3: CASSEDRPHTYEQYF; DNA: TGTGCCAGCAGCGAGGACAGGCCCCACACCTACGAGCAGTACTTC
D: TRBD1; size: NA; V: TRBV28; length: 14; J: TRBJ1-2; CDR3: CASSQNRGYYGYTF; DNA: TGTGCCAGCAGTCAGAACAGGGGATACTATGGCTACACCTTC
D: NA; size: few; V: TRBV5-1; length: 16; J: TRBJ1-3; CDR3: CASSFFSLSGGNTIYF; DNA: TGCGCCAGCAGCTTTTTCTCACTTTCCGGTGGAAACACCATATATTTT
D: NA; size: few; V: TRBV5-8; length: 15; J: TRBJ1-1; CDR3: CASSSLGAVGTEAFF; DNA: TGTGCCAGCAGCTCCTTAGGGGCAGTCGGCACTGAAGCTTTCTTT
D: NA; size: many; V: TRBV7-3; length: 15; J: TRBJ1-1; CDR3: CASSLDGGANTEAFF; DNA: TGTGCCAGCAGCTTAGACGGGGGGGCGAACACTGAAGCTTTCTTT
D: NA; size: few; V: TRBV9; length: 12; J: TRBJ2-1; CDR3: CASSAGTPEQFF; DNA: TGTGCCAGCAGCGCCGGGACTCCCGAGCAGTTCTTC
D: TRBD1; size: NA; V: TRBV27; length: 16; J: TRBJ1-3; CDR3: CASSLSAGTGRNTIYF; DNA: TGTGCCAGCAGTTTATCCGCCGGGACAGGGCGGAACACCATATATTTT
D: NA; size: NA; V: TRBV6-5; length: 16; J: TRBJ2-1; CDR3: CASSYSSSESNNEQFF; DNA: TGTGCCAGCAGTTACTCGTCTAGCGAGTCCAACAATGAGCAGTTCTTC
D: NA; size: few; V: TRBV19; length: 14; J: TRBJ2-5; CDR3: CASSSRGLQETQYF; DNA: TGTGCCAGTAGTAGCAGAGGGCTCCAAGAGACCCAGTACTTC
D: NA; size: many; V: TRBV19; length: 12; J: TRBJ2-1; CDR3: CASGTGEGEQFF; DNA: TGTGCCAGCGGAACAGGGGAGGGGGAGCAGTTCTTC
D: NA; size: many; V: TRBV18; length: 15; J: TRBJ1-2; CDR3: CASSPNLGPGYGYTF; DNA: TGTGCCAGCTCACCAAATTTGGGACCTGGCTATGGCTACACCTTC
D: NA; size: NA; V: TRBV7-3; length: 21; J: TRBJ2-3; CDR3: CASSPPARCDTKTPSTDTQYF; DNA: TGTGCCAGCAGCCCCCCTGCGCGGTGCGACACGAAAACACCTAGCACAGATACGCAGTATTTT
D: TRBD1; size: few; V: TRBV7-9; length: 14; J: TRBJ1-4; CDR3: CASSYTGGGEKLFF; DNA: TGTGCCAGCAGTTATACAGGGGGGGGTGAAAAACTGTTTTTT
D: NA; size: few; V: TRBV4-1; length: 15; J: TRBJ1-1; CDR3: CASSQGKDMNTEAFF; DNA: TGCGCCAGCAGCCAAGGAAAAGACATGAACACTGAAGCTTTCTTT
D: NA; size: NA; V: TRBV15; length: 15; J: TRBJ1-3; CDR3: CATSRDGFTGNTIYF; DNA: TGTGCCACCAGCAGAGATGGGTTCACCGGAAACACCATATATTTT